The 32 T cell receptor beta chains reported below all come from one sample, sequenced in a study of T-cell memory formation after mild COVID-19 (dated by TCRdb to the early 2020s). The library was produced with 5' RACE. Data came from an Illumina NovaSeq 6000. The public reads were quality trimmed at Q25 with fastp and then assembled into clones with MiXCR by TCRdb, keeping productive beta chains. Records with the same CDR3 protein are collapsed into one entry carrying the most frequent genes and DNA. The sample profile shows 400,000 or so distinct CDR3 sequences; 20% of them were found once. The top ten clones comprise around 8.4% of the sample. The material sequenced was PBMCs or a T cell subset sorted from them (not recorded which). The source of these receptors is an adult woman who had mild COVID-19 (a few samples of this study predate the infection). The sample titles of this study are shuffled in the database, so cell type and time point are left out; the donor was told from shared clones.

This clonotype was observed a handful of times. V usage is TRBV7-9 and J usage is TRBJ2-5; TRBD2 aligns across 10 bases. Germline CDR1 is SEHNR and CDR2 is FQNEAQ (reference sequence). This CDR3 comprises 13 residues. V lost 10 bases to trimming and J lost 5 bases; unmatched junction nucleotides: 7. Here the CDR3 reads CAIQREGQETQYF. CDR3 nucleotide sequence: TGTGCCATCCAGCGGGAGGGCCAGGAGACCCAGTACTTC.

CDR3 bases: TGCAGTGCTCCCGCTCAGGGAGCCTACGAGCAGTACTTC. The encoded protein is CSAPAQGAYEQYF. The chain combines TRBV20-1 with TRBJ2-7; D could derive from TRBD1 or TRBD2 (5 bases each). Trimming took 5 bases from V and 2 from J, leaving 13 bases between them. CDR3 length equals 13 residues. Germline V gene data show CDR1 as DFQATT and CDR2 as SNEGSKA (reference sequence).

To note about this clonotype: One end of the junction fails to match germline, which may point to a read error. The CDR3 sequence is CASTQGFLRKGSLYRDEQFF. The CDR3 nucleotides are TGCGCCAGCACCCAAGGTTTTCTCAGAAAGGGATCCCTCTATCGGGATGAGCAGTTCTTC. This rearrangement joins TRBV4-1 to TRBJ2-1; D remains ambiguous. Germline values: CDR1 MGHRA, CDR2 YSYEKL. CDR3 length: 20 amino acids.

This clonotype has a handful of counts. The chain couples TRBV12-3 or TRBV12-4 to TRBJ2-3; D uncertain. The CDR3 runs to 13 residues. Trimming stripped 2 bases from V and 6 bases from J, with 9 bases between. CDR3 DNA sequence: TGTGCCAGCAGTTTAATGGGTCCCGATACGCAGTATTTT. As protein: CASSLMGPDTQYF.

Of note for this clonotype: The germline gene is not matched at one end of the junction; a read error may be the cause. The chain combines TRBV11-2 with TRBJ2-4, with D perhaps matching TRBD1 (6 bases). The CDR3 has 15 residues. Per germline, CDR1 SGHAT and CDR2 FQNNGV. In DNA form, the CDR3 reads TGTGCCAGCAGCTTAGCGGCAGGGGCCACAAACATTCAGTACTTC. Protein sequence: CASSLAAGATNIQYF. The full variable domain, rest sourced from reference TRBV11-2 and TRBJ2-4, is EAGVAQSPRYKIIEKRQSVAFWCNPISGHATLYWYQQILGQGPKLLIQFQNNGVVDDSQLPKDRFSAERLKGVDSTLKIQPAKLEDSAVYLCASSLAAGATNIQYFGAGTRLSVL.

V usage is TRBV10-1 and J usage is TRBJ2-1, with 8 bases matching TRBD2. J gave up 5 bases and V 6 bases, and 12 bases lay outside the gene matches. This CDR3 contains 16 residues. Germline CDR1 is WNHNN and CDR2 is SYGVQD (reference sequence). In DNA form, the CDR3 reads TGCGCCAGCAGCTCGGTAGCGGGACTAGGCCACAATGAGCAGTTCTTC. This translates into CASSSVAGLGHNEQFF.

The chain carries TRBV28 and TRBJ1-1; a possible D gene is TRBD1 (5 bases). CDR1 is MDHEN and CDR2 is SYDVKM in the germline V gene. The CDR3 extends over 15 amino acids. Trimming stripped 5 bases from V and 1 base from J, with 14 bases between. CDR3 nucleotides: TGTGCCAGCAGTAACTCGGGACTCCGGAACACTGAAGCTTTCTTT. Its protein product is CASSNSGLRNTEAFF.

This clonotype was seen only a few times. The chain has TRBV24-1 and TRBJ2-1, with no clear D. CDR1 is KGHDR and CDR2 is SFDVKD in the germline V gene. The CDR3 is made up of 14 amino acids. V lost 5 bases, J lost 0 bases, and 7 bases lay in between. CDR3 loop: CATSAWPSYNEQFF. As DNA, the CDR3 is TGTGCCACCAGTGCGTGGCCCTCCTACAATGAGCAGTTCTTC.

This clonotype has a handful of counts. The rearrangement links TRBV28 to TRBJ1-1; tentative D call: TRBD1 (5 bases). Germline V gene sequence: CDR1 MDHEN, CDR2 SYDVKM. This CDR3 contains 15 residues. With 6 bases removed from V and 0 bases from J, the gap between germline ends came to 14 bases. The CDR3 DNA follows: TGTGCCAGCAGCCTGACCGGGACTTTGAACACTGAAGCTTTCTTT. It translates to CASSLTGTLNTEAFF. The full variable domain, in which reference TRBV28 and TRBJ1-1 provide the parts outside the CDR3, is DVKVTQSSRYLVKRTGEKVFLECVQDMDHENMFWYRQDPGLGLRLIYFSYDVKMKEKGDIPEGYSVSREKKERFSLILESASTNQTSMYLCASSLTGTLNTEAFFGQGTRLTVV.

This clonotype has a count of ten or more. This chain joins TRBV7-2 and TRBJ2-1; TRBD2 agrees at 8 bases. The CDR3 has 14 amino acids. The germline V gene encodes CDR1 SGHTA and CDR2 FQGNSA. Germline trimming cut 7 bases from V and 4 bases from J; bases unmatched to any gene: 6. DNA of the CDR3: TGTGCCAGCACCACCGGGACTAGATACAATGAGCAGTTCTTC. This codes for CASTTGTRYNEQFF.

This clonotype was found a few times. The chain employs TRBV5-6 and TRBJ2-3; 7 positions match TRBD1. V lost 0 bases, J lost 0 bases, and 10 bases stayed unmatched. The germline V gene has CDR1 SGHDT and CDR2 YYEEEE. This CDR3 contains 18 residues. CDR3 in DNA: TGTGCCAGCAGCTTGGTATTTCTCCGGGACAGTAGCACAGATACGCAGTATTTT. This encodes CASSLVFLRDSSTDTQYF.

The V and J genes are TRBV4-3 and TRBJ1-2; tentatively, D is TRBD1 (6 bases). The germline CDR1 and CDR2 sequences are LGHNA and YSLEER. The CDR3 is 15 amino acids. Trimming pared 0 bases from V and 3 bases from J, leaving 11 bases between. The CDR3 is CASSQDLQGHYGYTF. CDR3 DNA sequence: TGCGCCAGCAGCCAAGACCTACAGGGTCACTATGGCTACACCTTC.

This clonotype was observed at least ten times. CDR3 in DNA: TGCAGTGCTAGAGATCTCAGAATAGCGGGATTCTCCTACAATGAGCAGTTCTTC. Its translation is CSARDLRIAGFSYNEQFF. This chain links TRBV20-1 with TRBJ2-1; TRBD2 matches at 8 bases. The CDR3 is 18 amino acids. Germline V lookup: CDR1 DFQATT, CDR2 SNEGSKA (reference sequence). J lost 0 bases, V lost 0 bases, and 10 bases had no gene match.

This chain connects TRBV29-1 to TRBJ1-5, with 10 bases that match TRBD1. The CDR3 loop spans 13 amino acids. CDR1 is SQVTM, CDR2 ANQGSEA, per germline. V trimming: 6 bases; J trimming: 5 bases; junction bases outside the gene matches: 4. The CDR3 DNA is TGCAGCGTGGGACAGGGGCTGGATCAGCCCCAGCATTTT. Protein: CSVGQGLDQPQHF.

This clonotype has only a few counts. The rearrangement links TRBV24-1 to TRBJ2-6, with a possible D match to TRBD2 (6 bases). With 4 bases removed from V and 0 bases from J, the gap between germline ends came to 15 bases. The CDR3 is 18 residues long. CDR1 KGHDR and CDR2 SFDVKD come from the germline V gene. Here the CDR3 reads CATSDRRDGGSGANVLTF. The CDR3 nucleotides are TGTGCCACCAGTGACCGGCGGGACGGGGGCTCTGGGGCCAACGTCCTGACTTTC.

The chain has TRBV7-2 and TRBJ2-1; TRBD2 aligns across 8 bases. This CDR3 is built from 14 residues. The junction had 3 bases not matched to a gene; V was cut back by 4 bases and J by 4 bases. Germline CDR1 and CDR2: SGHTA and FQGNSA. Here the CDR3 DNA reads TGTGCCAGCAGCTCCGAGCGGGAGTACAATGAGCAGTTCTTC. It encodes CASSSEREYNEQFF.

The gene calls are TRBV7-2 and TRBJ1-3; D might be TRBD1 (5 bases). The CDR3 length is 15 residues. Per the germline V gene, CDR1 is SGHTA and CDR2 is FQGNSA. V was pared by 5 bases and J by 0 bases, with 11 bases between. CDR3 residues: CASSADSASGNTIYF. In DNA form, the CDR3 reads TGTGCCAGCAGCGCCGACAGCGCCTCTGGAAACACCATATATTTT.

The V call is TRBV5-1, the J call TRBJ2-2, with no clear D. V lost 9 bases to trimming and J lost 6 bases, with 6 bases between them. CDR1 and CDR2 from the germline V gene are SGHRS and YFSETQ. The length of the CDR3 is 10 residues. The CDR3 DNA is TGCGCCAACGCTTCCGGGGAGCTGTTTTTT. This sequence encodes CANASGELFF.

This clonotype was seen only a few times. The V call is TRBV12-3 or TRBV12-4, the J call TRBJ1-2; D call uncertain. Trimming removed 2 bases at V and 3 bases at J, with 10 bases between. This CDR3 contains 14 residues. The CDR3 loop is CASSLSYSDYGYTF. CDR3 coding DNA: TGTGCCAGCAGTTTATCTTATTCGGACTATGGCTACACCTTC.

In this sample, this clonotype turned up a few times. The CDR3 reads CASSLVRGAGTEAFF. For the CDR3, the DNA is TGTGCCAGCAGCTTAGTGCGGGGGGCGGGGACTGAAGCTTTCTTT. The rearrangement joins TRBV7-2 to TRBJ1-1; D is possibly TRBD1 (6 bases). The CDR3 is 15 residues long. The V gene lost 1 base and the J gene lost 5 bases, with 14 bases spanning the gap. Germline CDR1 SGHTA, CDR2 FQGNSA.

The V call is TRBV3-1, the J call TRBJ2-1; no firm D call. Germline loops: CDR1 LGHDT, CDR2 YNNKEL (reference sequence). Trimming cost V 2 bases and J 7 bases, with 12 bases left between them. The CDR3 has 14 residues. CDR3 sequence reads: CASSQRALINEQFF. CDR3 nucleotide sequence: TGTGCCAGCAGCCAAAGGGCTCTCATTAATGAGCAGTTCTTC.

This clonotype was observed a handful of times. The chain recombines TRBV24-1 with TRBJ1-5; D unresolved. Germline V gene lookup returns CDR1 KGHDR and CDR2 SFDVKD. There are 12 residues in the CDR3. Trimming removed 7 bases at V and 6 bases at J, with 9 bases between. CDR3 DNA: TGTGCCACCAGCGCGACGACTCAGCCCCAGCATTTT. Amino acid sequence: CATSATTQPQHF.

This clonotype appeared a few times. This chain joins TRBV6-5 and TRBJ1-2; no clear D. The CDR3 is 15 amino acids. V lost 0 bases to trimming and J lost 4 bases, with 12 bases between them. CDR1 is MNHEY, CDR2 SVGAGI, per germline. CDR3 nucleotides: TGTGCCAGCAGTTACTCGAGCGTTGGCGGCTATGGCTACACCTTC. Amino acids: CASSYSSVGGYGYTF.

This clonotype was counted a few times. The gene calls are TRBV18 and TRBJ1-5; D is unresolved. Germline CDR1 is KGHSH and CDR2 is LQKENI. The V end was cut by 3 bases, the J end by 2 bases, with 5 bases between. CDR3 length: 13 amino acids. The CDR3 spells CASSPERNQPQHF. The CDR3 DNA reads TGTGCCAGCTCACCTGAGCGCAATCAGCCCCAGCATTTT.

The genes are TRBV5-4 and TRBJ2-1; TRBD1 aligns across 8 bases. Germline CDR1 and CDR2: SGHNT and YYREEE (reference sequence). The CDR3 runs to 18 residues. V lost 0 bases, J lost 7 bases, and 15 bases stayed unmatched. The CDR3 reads CASSLDTSSRGLGNEQFF. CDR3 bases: TGTGCCAGCAGCTTGGACACTTCCAGCAGGGGGCTTGGGAATGAGCAGTTCTTC.

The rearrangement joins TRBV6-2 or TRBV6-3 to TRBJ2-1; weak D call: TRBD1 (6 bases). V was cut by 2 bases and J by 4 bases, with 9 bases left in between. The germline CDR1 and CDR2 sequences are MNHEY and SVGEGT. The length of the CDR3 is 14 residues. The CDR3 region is CASSYGQTYNEQFF. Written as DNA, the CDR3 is TGTGCCAGCAGTTACGGACAGACTTACAATGAGCAGTTCTTC.

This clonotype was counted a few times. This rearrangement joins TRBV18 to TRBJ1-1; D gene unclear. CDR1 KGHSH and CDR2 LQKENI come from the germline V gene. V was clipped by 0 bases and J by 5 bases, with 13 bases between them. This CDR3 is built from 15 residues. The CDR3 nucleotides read TGTGCCAGCTCACCACCTGACACGGTTCGTACTGAAGCTTTCTTT. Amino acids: CASSPPDTVRTEAFF.

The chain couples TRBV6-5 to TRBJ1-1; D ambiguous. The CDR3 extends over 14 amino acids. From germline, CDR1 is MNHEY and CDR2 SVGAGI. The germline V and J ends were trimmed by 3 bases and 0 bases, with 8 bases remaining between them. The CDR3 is CASSYQIMNTEAFF. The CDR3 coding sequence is TGTGCCAGCAGTTATCAAATTATGAACACTGAAGCTTTCTTT.

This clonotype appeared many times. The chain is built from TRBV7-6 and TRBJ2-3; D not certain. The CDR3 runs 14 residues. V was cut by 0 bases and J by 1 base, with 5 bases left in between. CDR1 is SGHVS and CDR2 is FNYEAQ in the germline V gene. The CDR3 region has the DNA TGTGCCAGCAGCTTAGCGGACCGCACAGATACGCAGTATTTT. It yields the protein CASSLADRTDTQYF.

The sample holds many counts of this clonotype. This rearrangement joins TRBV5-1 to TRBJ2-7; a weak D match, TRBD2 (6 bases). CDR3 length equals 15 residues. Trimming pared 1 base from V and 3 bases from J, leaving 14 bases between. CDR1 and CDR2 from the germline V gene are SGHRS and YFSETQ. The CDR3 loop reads CASSLIGTSVYEQYF. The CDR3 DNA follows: TGCGCCAGCAGCTTGATCGGGACTTCAGTCTACGAGCAGTACTTC.

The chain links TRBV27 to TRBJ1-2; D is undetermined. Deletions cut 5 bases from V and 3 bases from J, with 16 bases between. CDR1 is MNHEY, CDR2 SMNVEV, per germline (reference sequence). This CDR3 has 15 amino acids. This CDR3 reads CASSMVSGIYYGYTF. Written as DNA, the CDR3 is TGTGCCAGCAGTATGGTTTCGGGCATATACTATGGCTACACCTTC.

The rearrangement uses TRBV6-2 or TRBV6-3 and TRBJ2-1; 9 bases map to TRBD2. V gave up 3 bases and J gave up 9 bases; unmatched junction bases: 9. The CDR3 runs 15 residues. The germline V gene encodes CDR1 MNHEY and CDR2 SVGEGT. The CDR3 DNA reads TGTGCCAGCAGTTATGCGACTAGCGGTTCGGTTGAGCAGTTCTTC. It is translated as CASSYATSGSVEQFF.